Shown below are 10 T cell receptor beta chains from a single sample sequenced in a study of control samples from healthy donors and cancer patients. Assay used: immunoSEQ multiplex PCR; TCRdb lists only in-frame clones, some missing. The repertoire holds about 47,000 clones, with over 70% as singletons. Sample: blood. These receptors were obtained from a man in his 70s in good health.

This clone was recorded a few times. The chain recombines TRBV15 with TRBJ1-3; D call uncertain. V lost 6 bases and J lost 0, with 6 bases in between. The CDR3 contains 13 residues. The germline gives CDR1 LNHNV, CDR2 YYDKDF (reference sequence). The CDR3 reads CATRLSSGNTIYF. For the CDR3, the DNA is TGTGCCACCAGGCTTAGCTCTGGAAACACCATATATTTT.

This clone has more than one count but fewer than ten. The chain joins TRBV7-2 to TRBJ2-2; D unclear. Looked up from germline, CDR1 is SGHTA and CDR2 is FQGNSA. The V end was cut by 2 bases, the J end by 4 bases, with 5 bases between. This CDR3 is 13 amino acids long. The chain's CDR3 is CASSLQFTGELFF. CDR3 nucleotides: TGTGCCAGCAGCTTACAGTTCACCGGGGAGCTGTTTTTT.

The J gene is TRBJ2-3, the V gene TRBV18; D is ambiguous. The CDR3 runs 13 residues. The V gene lost 3 bases and the J gene lost 3 bases, with 7 bases spanning the gap. Germline CDR1 and CDR2: KGHSH and LQKENI. The CDR3 loop reads CASSPSGTDTQYF. CDR3 nucleotide sequence: TGTGCCAGCTCACCGTCCGGGACAGATACGCAGTATTTT.

CDR3 sequence: CATRASTGSYEQYF. CDR3 in DNA: TGTGCCACCAGAGCCTCGACAGGATCCTACGAGCAGTACTTC. The V call is TRBV24-1, the J call TRBJ2-7; the D gene is possibly TRBD1 (6 bases). CDR1 and CDR2 (germline): KGHDR, SFDVKD. The V and J ends lost 7 bases and 1 base respectively, with 13 bases between them. This CDR3 is built from 14 residues.

A few counts support this clone. The genes are TRBV29-1 and TRBJ1-1; D call uncertain. V gave up 5 bases and J gave up 1 base, with 5 bases separating them. There are 11 residues in the CDR3. Germline lookup yields CDR1 SQVTM and CDR2 ANQGSEA. CDR3 protein: CSVHGNTEAFF. For the CDR3, the DNA is TGCAGCGTTCATGGGAACACTGAAGCTTTCTTT. The full variable domain, rest sourced from reference TRBV29-1 and TRBJ1-1, is SAVISQKPSRDICQRGTSLTIQCQVDSQVTMMFWYRQQPGQSLTLIATANQGSEATYESGFVIDKFPISRPNLTFSTLTVSNMSPEDSSIYLCSVHGNTEAFFGQGTRLTVV.

The chain combines TRBV6-5 with TRBJ2-7; tentatively, D is TRBD1 or TRBD2 (5 bases each). The CDR3 loop spans 14 amino acids. Germline loops: CDR1 MNHEY, CDR2 SVGAGI. Trimming removed 6 bases from V and 0 bases from J, with 12 bases in between. Here the CDR3 reads CASSRDPSSYEQYF. The CDR3 DNA reads as TGTGCCAGCAGCCGGGACCCAAGCTCCTACGAGCAGTACTTC.

This clone was observed a single time. J is TRBJ2-3 and V is TRBV11-2; D is undetermined. This CDR3 region has 13 residues. Germline-derived CDR1 and CDR2 are SGHAT and FQNNGV. Trimming removed 1 base at V and 6 bases at J, with 8 bases between. The CDR3 DNA reads TGTGCCAGCAGCTTAGTTTTCTCGGATACGCAGTATTTT. This codes for CASSLVFSDTQYF. Full variable domain (missing parts from reference TRBV11-2 and TRBJ2-3): EAGVAQSPRYKIIEKRQSVAFWCNPISGHATLYWYQQILGQGPKLLIQFQNNGVVDDSQLPKDRFSAERLKGVDSTLKIQPAKLEDSAVYLCASSLVFSDTQYFGPGTRLTVL.

The table lists this clone with a count of one. The chain combines TRBV4-1 with TRBJ2-3; the D is unclear. There are 13 residues in the CDR3. Per germline, CDR1 MGHRA and CDR2 YSYEKL. V was clipped by 1 base and J by 9 bases, with 11 bases between them. This CDR3 reads CASSQVSDETQYF. In DNA form, the CDR3 reads TGCGCCAGCAGCCAAGTATCGGACGAGACGCAGTATTTT.

The chain combines TRBV6-5 with TRBJ1-1; 7 bases are a match to TRBD1. V was clipped by 6 bases and J by 3 bases; unmatched bases: 10. The germline CDR1 and CDR2 sequences are MNHEY and SVGAGI. CDR3 length: 15 residues. The CDR3 sequence is CASRYRGVGYTEAFF. The CDR3 nucleotides read TGTGCCAGCAGGTACAGGGGAGTAGGGTACACTGAAGCTTTCTTT.

The chain uses TRBV6-6 and TRBJ2-1; 8 nucleotides align to TRBD2. V shed 5 bases, J shed 0 bases, and the junction held 3 bases outside the gene matches. The CDR3 runs 15 residues. The germline V gene has CDR1 MNHNY and CDR2 SVGAGI (reference sequence). CDR3 amino acids: CASSQSGSSYNEQFF. Written as DNA, the CDR3 is TGTGCCAGCAGTCAAAGCGGGAGCTCCTACAATGAGCAGTTCTTC.